This is a list of T cell receptor beta chains from one sample in a study of spatial heterogeneity in lung cancer. TCRdb re-derived calls from the 5' RACE reads in MiXCR, one entry per CDR3 protein. The table shows 4,500 to 6,000 distinct CDR3 sequences, with 16% occurring only once. Sequencing used PBMCs, obtained at surgery. The receptors were gathered from a male donor with early-stage non-small cell lung cancer. CDR3s include the opening cysteine and the closing phenylalanine or tryptophan. A D gene is named only where the DNA matches it firmly. Only some rows state a clone size, as once, few, many or a class for expanded clones.

CDR3	DNA	size	V	D	J
CAISTQPQRLAVDATGELFF	TGTGCCATCAGTACGCAACCTCAGCGACTAGCCGTGGACGCTACCGGGGAGCTGTTTTTT	NA	TRBV10-3	TRBD2	TRBJ2-2
CASSQGAGAYEQYF	TGTGCCAGCAGCCAAGGGGCGGGAGCCTACGAGCAGTACTTC	medium-sized	TRBV4-2	TRBD2	TRBJ2-7
CSVRTGGSSGYTF	TGCAGCGTAAGGACAGGGGGCAGTTCTGGCTACACCTTC	few	TRBV29-1	TRBD1	TRBJ1-2
CASSLGLSTDTQYF	TGTGCCAGCAGCTTAGGGCTTAGCACAGATACGCAGTATTTT	medium-sized	TRBV7-2	NA	TRBJ2-3
CASSHQRRGEKLFF	TGCGCCAGCAGCCATCAAAGGAGGGGAGAAAAACTGTTTTTT	NA	TRBV4-1	NA	TRBJ1-4
CSAKRDSFNEQYF	TGCAGTGCTAAGAGGGACAGCTTCAACGAGCAGTACTTC	medium-sized	TRBV20-1	TRBD1	TRBJ2-7
CSVEESYEQYF	TGCAGCGTTGAAGAGTCCTACGAGCAGTACTTC	medium-sized	TRBV29-1	NA	TRBJ2-7
CSVESALAGSYEQYF	TGCAGCGTTGAAAGTGCCCTAGCGGGGTCGTACGAGCAGTACTTC	medium-sized	TRBV29-1	TRBD2	TRBJ2-7
CASSLEGTYEQYF	TGCGCCAGCAGCTTGGAAGGCACCTACGAGCAGTACTTC	medium-sized	TRBV5-1	NA	TRBJ2-7
CASSLGQGGYGYTF	TGTGCCAGCAGTTTGGGACAGGGGGGCTATGGCTACACCTTC	NA	TRBV12-3/TRBV12-4	TRBD1	TRBJ1-2
CASSPRTGLYQETQYF	TGTGCCAGCAGCCCCCGGACAGGGTTGTACCAAGAGACCCAGTACTTC	NA	TRBV7-9	TRBD1	TRBJ2-5
CASSFGPLDGYTF	TGTGCCAGCAGTTTTGGGCCCTTGGATGGCTACACCTTC	medium-sized	TRBV12-3/TRBV12-4	NA	TRBJ1-2
CATSREIGVYGYTF	TGTGCCACCAGCAGAGAGATCGGGGTCTATGGCTACACCTTC	NA	TRBV15	NA	TRBJ1-2
CSARDHRDQETQYF	TGCAGTGCTAGAGACCACCGGGATCAAGAGACCCAGTACTTC	medium-sized	TRBV20-1	NA	TRBJ2-5
CSASVWQGDTQYF	TGCAGTGCTAGTGTGTGGCAGGGAGATACGCAGTATTTT	NA	TRBV20-1	NA	TRBJ2-3
CASSSGGDTQYF	TGTGCCAGCAGCTCAGGGGGGGATACGCAGTATTTT	medium-sized	TRBV7-9	NA	TRBJ2-3
CASSFLTPTSGGAPDTQYF	TGTGCCAGCAGCTTTTTAACCCCCACTAGCGGGGGGGCCCCAGATACGCAGTATTTT	medium-sized	TRBV7-9	TRBD2	TRBJ2-3
CASRNSIGNTEAFF	TGTGCCAGCAGAAACAGCATCGGGAACACTGAAGCTTTCTTT	medium-sized	TRBV6-5	NA	TRBJ1-1
CASSNRDNGEQFF	TGTGCCAGTAGTAACAGGGATAACGGTGAGCAGTTCTTC	medium-sized	TRBV19	NA	TRBJ2-1
CASSLREQGEETQYF	TGCGCCAGCAGCCTTCGAGAACAGGGTGAGGAGACCCAGTACTTC	medium-sized	TRBV5-1	NA	TRBJ2-5
CASSFINEQFF	TGTGCCAGCAGTTTCATCAATGAGCAGTTCTTC	medium-sized	TRBV12-3/TRBV12-4	NA	TRBJ2-1
CASSPGTGEALGTEAFF	TGTGCCAGCTCACCAGGGACAGGGGAGGCACTCGGCACTGAAGCTTTCTTT	NA	TRBV18	TRBD1	TRBJ1-1
CASSPAWADNTEAFF	TGTGCCAGCAGCCCAGCTTGGGCGGATAACACTGAAGCTTTCTTT	medium-sized	TRBV11-2	NA	TRBJ1-1
CSVSEGYTF	TGCAGCGTTTCGGAGGGCTACACCTTC	medium-sized	TRBV29-1	NA	TRBJ1-2
CASSRDSGNSPLHF	TGTGCCAGCAGTCGGGACAGCGGGAATTCACCCCTCCACTTT	few	TRBV6-2/TRBV6-3	TRBD1	TRBJ1-6
CASTFTGAENTIYF	TGTGCCAGCACCTTCACAGGGGCTGAAAACACCATATATTTT	medium-sized	TRBV6-1	TRBD1	TRBJ1-3
CASSAMVGQGELFF	TGTGCCAGCAGTGCAATGGTCGGGCAGGGGGAGCTGTTTTTT	medium-sized	TRBV6-5	NA	TRBJ2-2
CASSGPPYSPLHF	TGTGCCAGCAGTGGCCCCCCTTATTCACCCCTCCACTTT	few	TRBV2	NA	TRBJ1-6
CASSPGTEDEKLFF	TGTGCCAGCAGCCCCGGGACAGAAGATGAAAAACTGTTTTTT	many	TRBV3-1	TRBD1	TRBJ1-4
CASSQGEGAEAFF	TGTGCCAGCAGCCAAGGGGAGGGGGCTGAAGCTTTCTTT	NA	TRBV4-2	NA	TRBJ1-1
CAIRRQGEGQPQHF	TGTGCCATCAGGAGACAGGGGGAGGGTCAGCCCCAGCATTTT	NA	TRBV10-3	TRBD1	TRBJ1-5
CASSRRGGFSYEQYF	TGTGCCAGCAGCCGTCGAGGGGGATTCTCCTACGAGCAGTACTTC	medium-sized	TRBV14	NA	TRBJ2-7
CSARDTYTGELFF	TGCAGTGCTAGAGACACGTACACCGGGGAGCTGTTTTTT	medium-sized	TRBV20-1	NA	TRBJ2-2
CASSGLAGGPYEQFF	TGTGCCAGCAGTGGACTAGCGGGGGGGCCCTATGAGCAGTTCTTC	medium-sized	TRBV6-6	TRBD2	TRBJ2-1
CASSPGLAGAGRETQYF	TGCGCCAGCAGCCCGGGACTAGCGGGGGCTGGGCGGGAGACCCAGTACTTC	NA	TRBV4-1	TRBD2	TRBJ2-5
CASRYGTGFGYTF	TGTGCCAGCAGATACGGGACAGGGTTTGGCTACACCTTC	few	TRBV6-2/TRBV6-3	TRBD1	TRBJ1-2
CASSLGTSGVADTQYF	TGTGCCAGCAGCTTAGGTACTAGCGGGGTGGCAGATACGCAGTATTTT	medium-sized	TRBV7-3	TRBD2	TRBJ2-3
CASSQDGSSGNTIYF	TGTGCCAGCAGCCAAGATGGGAGCTCTGGAAACACCATATATTTT	medium-sized	TRBV3-1	NA	TRBJ1-3
CASSYSKGSEQYF	TGTGCCAGCAGTTACTCGAAGGGGTCCGAGCAGTACTTC	medium-sized	TRBV6-5	NA	TRBJ2-7
CASSPGGPYGYTF	TGTGCCAGCAGCCCCGGCGGGCCTTATGGCTACACCTTC	medium-sized	TRBV9	NA	TRBJ1-2
CASSLEGGETQYF	TGTGCCAGCAGCTTGGAGGGTGGGGAGACCCAGTACTTC	medium-sized	TRBV5-4	NA	TRBJ2-5
CASSPGATNEKLFF	TGTGCCAGCAGCCCCGGGGCAACTAATGAAAAACTGTTTTTT	many	TRBV7-9	NA	TRBJ1-4